This T cell receptor beta chain was identified in a study of cytomegalovirus exposure and HLA in healthy donors. About the study: Assignment to the Caucasian-associated ancestry cluster applied to 75% to 85% of the approximately 360 genotyped donors. Whole-study findings and limits: Prediction of most subjects' HLA-A and HLA-B alleles by TCR beta sequences was reportedly accurate.

Vbeta (60) and Jbeta (13) primers were used in the PCR. Methods used by the authors: A later analysis tallied some 84 million unique TCR beta chains, about 12 million of them shared. Assay used: immunoSEQ multiplex PCR; TCRdb lists only in-frame clones, some missing. The DNA gave D and trimming, while V, J and clone size come from that table. The repertoire consists of 180,000 or so clones, with 75% occurring once and the leading ten covering roughly 8.2%. Note on this clone: Its cognate antigen is unknown.

Material: PBMCs. The receptor comes from a woman aged 40 to 55 in good health and CMV-seropositive.

The CDR3 region has the DNA TGTGCCAGCAGACCCTCCGGGACAGGGGCTCAGCCCCAGCATTTT. Protein product: CASRPSGTGAQPQHF. V is TRBV6-1 and J is TRBJ1-5, with TRBD1 identical over 10 bases. The ends lost 6 bases at V and 6 bases at J; junction bases unmatched: 8. The length of the CDR3 is 15 residues. Germline-derived CDR1 and CDR2 are MNHNS and SASEGT.